A single sample gave rise to the 13 T cell receptor beta chains below, sequenced in a study of blood T cells in healthy people across ages. A second PCR of 7 to 11 cycles used a sample-barcoded 5' primer and a J-beta primer mix. TCRdb re-derived calls from the 5' RACE reads in MiXCR, one entry per CDR3 protein. The sample shows approximately 780,000 distinct CDR3 sequences, roughly 26% of them seen only once. Another study also made use of these data, one on T cells of mothers and their children.

The source material was blood. The receptors were gathered from a boy younger than 18 in good health.

The rearrangement links TRBV20-1 to TRBJ2-3; D might be TRBD1 (5 bases). CDR3 length: 13 amino acids. V lost 5 bases and J lost 2, with 11 bases in between. Germline V gene sequence: CDR1 DFQATT, CDR2 SNEGSKA (reference sequence). CDR3 DNA sequence: TGCAGTGCTTCGACAGTGAACACAGATACGCAGTATTTT. This gives the protein CSASTVNTDTQYF.

This clonotype has a handful of counts. J is TRBJ1-3 and V is TRBV7-9, with TRBD1 matching 8 bases. This CDR3 region has 16 residues. The V gene's germline CDR1 is SEHNR and CDR2 FQNEAQ (reference sequence). The V and J ends lost 6 bases and 2 bases, in that order; junction bases with no gene match: 9. Written as DNA, the CDR3 is TGTGCCAGCAGTCGGGGACAGGCGGCAGCTGGAAACACCATATATTTT. It specifies CASSRGQAAAGNTIYF.

V and J are TRBV2 and TRBJ2-5, with 7 positions matching TRBD2. The J call may be mistaken, given a closer DNA end match to TRBJ2-7. The CDR3 totals 14 residues. The germline CDR1 and CDR2 sequences are SNHLY and FYNNEI. The CDR3 loop reads CASAGASGSYEQYF. CDR3 bases: TGTGCCAGCGCCGGGGCTAGCGGTTCCTACGAGCAGTACTTC.

The sample holds a few counts of this clonotype. For the CDR3, the DNA is TGTGCCACCAGCAGCGACATAAAAAAAGGACAGGGGGGAATGGCTAACTATGGCTACACCTTC. Translating it yields CATSSDIKKGQGGMANYGYTF. The chain carries TRBV15 and TRBJ1-2, with 10 bases that match TRBD1. V lost 3 bases and J lost 0; bases outside the gene matches: 19. The length of the CDR3 is 21 residues. Germline V lookup: CDR1 LNHNV, CDR2 YYDKDF (reference sequence).

The chain's CDR3 is CASSASGVSYEQYF. DNA of the CDR3: TGTGCCAGCAGCGCTAGCGGGGTGTCGTACGAGCAGTACTTC. V gene TRBV7-2 combines with J gene TRBJ2-7; 9 nucleotides agree with TRBD2. Germline V CDR1 and CDR2: SGHTA, FQGNSA. V lost 5 bases and J lost 4; bases outside the gene matches: 6. This CDR3 has 14 residues.

This clonotype was seen more than once but under ten times. The gene calls are TRBV12-3 or TRBV12-4 and TRBJ2-5; maybe TRBD2 (5 bases). This CDR3 is built from 13 residues. Trimming took 6 bases from V and 11 from J, leaving 19 bases between them. The CDR3 DNA reads TGTGCCAGCAGAGATGGACTTGTCTACGAACAGTACTTC. Translated, it gives CASRDGLVYEQYF.

This clonotype was counted only a few times. The chain links TRBV7-9 to TRBJ2-1, with 10 bases lining up with TRBD2. The V gene's germline CDR1 is SEHNR and CDR2 FQNEAQ (reference sequence). The CDR3 loop spans 17 amino acids. V lost 5 bases to trimming and J lost 7 bases; unmatched junction nucleotides: 14. The CDR3, as DNA: TGTGCCAGCAGCCGAGGAGGAGCGGGGGGGCCTTGGAATGAGCAGTTCTTC. Translation gives CASSRGGAGGPWNEQFF.

The gene calls are TRBV20-1 and TRBJ2-2; D gene uncertain. V lost 2 bases to trimming and J lost 1 base, with 2 bases between them. The CDR3 has 12 residues. CDR1 DFQATT and CDR2 SNEGSKA come from the germline V gene (reference sequence). CDR3 loop: CSARLNTGELFF. Written as DNA, the CDR3 is TGCAGTGCTAGACTGAACACCGGGGAGCTGTTTTTT.

This chain connects TRBV12-3 or TRBV12-4 to TRBJ1-5; the D is unclear. With 6 bases removed from V and 5 bases from J, the gap between germline ends came to 14 bases. This CDR3 is 14 amino acids long. In nucleotides, the CDR3 is TGTGCCAGCAGGTTGAGTCAACATCATCAGCCCCAGCATTTT. Amino acids: CASRLSQHHQPQHF.

The chain is built from TRBV27 and TRBJ2-3; 9 bases are shared with TRBD2. Germline loops: CDR1 MNHEY, CDR2 SMNVEV (reference sequence). The trim removed 5 bases at V and 6 bases at J, leaving 12 bases unmatched. The CDR3 consists of 16 residues. The CDR3 here is CASSLLQAGGPDTQYF. The CDR3 DNA reads as TGTGCCAGCAGTCTCCTCCAGGCGGGGGGGCCGGATACGCAGTATTTT.

This clonotype was seen a few times. The chain is built from TRBV2 and TRBJ1-4; D might be TRBD1 (6 bases). V shed 7 bases and J shed 6 bases, with 15 bases lying between them. CDR3 length equals 14 residues. The germline V gene encodes CDR1 SNHLY and CDR2 FYNNEI. Written as DNA, the CDR3 is TGTGCCAGCACCCCGGACAGTGGGGATGAAAAACTGTTTTTT. Protein sequence: CASTPDSGDEKLFF.

The chain uses TRBV28 and TRBJ2-3; 8 nucleotides align to TRBD2. The CDR3 covers 16 residues. J was trimmed by 6 bases and V by 3 bases; bases with no gene match: 11. The germline V gene encodes CDR1 MDHEN and CDR2 SYDVKM. The CDR3 DNA reads TGTGCCAGCAGTTTCGAGACTAGCGAACCTAGGGATACGCAGTATTTT. This sequence encodes CASSFETSEPRDTQYF. Complete variable domain (other parts from reference TRBV28 and TRBJ2-3): DVKVTQSSRYLVKRTGEKVFLECVQDMDHENMFWYRQDPGLGLRLIYFSYDVKMKEKGDIPEGYSVSREKKERFSLILESASTNQTSMYLCASSFETSEPRDTQYFGPGTRLTVL.

The chain combines TRBV28 with TRBJ2-7, with D tentatively TRBD1 or TRBD2 (6 bases each). The V gene lost 7 bases and the J gene lost 0 bases, with 22 bases spanning the gap. Germline V gene sequence: CDR1 MDHEN, CDR2 SYDVKM. This CDR3 has 17 residues. The chain's CDR3 is CASMKPLRGASSYEQYF. The CDR3 DNA reads TGTGCCAGCATGAAACCTCTTAGGGGGGCCAGCTCCTACGAGCAGTACTTC. The variable domain in full, completed from reference TRBV28 and TRBJ2-7, reads DVKVTQSSRYLVKRTGEKVFLECVQDMDHENMFWYRQDPGLGLRLIYFSYDVKMKEKGDIPEGYSVSREKKERFSLILESASTNQTSMYLCASMKPLRGASSYEQYFGPGTRLTVT.